These T cell receptor beta chains were read from a single sample in a study of human T cells and chemical hapten exposure. TCRdb used MiXCR to reprocess the RACE reads, holding one entry per CDR3 protein. Counted here are over 55,000 distinct CDR3 sequences, more than 8% occurring once; the ten biggest clones make up around 9.5%. This sample comprised whole blood, obtained in connection with sensitization to the hapten diphenylcyclopropenone (DPC). The receptors shown here come from a man aged 40-49 years with alopecia areata. Some clones in this sample may be carry-over from other donors' samples. Each CDR3 is given with its conserved first and last residue. A D gene is named only where the DNA matches it firmly. Clone size is given for some rows only: seen once, a few or many times, or a class if the clone is expanded.

>TRBJ2-1|once|NA|TRBV4-1
CASSQSSFNEQFF
TGCGCCAGCAGCCAGTCTAGCTTCAATGAGCAGTTCTTC
>TRBJ2-3|NA|NA|TRBV6-4
CASKRGEGEGDTQYF
TGTGCCAGCAAGAGGGGGGAGGGAGAAGGAGATACGCAGTATTTT
>TRBJ2-5|NA|NA|TRBV12-3/TRBV12-4
CASSRNRVGETQYF
TGTGCCAGCAGTAGAAACAGGGTGGGGGAGACCCAGTACTTC
>TRBJ1-1|few|NA|TRBV28
CASSSGLLGAFF
TGTGCCAGCAGTTCGGGCCTCCTGGGAGCTTTCTTT
>TRBJ2-7|NA|NA|TRBV19
CASSPSGGMLYEQYF
TGTGCCAGTAGCCCCTCGGGCGGGATGCTCTACGAGCAGTACTTC
>TRBJ2-7|many|TRBD1|TRBV10-3
CAIRAETGQFQYF
TGTGCCATCAGGGCGGAGACAGGGCAATTCCAGTACTTC
>TRBJ1-1|NA|NA|TRBV4-1
CASSQAGVNTEAFF
TGCGCCAGCAGCCAGGCTGGGGTGAACACTGAAGCTTTCTTT
>TRBJ2-1|NA|NA|TRBV29-1
CSAQLGWNEQFF
TGCAGCGCACAGTTGGGATGGAATGAGCAGTTCTTC
>TRBJ2-2|NA|NA|TRBV6-5
CASIQPNTGELFF
TGTGCCAGCATTCAGCCGAACACCGGGGAGCTGTTTTTT
>TRBJ1-6|many|TRBD1|TRBV7-9
CASSLPGQGSSPLHF
TGTGCCAGCAGCTTACCGGGACAGGGGAGTTCACCCCTCCACTTT
>TRBJ2-3|NA|TRBD2|TRBV14
CASVASGSADTQYF
TGTGCCAGCGTGGCTAGCGGGAGTGCAGATACGCAGTATTTT
>TRBJ2-1|many|NA|TRBV24-1
CAPQTIYNEQFF
TGTGCTCCACAGACAATTTACAATGAGCAGTTCTTC
>TRBJ2-1|many|TRBD2|TRBV7-2
CASSWGLAGHNEQFF
TGTGCCAGCAGCTGGGGACTAGCGGGACACAATGAGCAGTTCTTC
>TRBJ1-6|medium-sized|TRBD1|TRBV7-3
CASSWGQGVNSPLHF
TGTGCCAGCAGCTGGGGACAGGGTGTTAATTCACCCCTCCACTTT
>TRBJ2-7|NA|NA|TRBV9
CASSVDRGYEQYF
TGTGCCAGCAGCGTAGATAGGGGGTACGAGCAGTACTTC
>TRBJ2-3|many|TRBD2|TRBV29-1
CSVGKRETGTDTQYF
TGCAGCGTTGGAAAGCGGGAAACGGGTACAGATACGCAGTATTTT
>TRBJ1-1|few|NA|TRBV20-1
CSCFEGNTEAFF
TGCAGTTGTTTCGAGGGTAACACTGAAGCTTTCTTT
>TRBJ2-3|NA|TRBD2|TRBV18
CASSPRALSSGSSLHRNTQYF
TGTGCCAGCTCACCCCGGGCGTTATCTAGCGGGAGCTCGCTCCACAGGAATACGCAGTATTTT
>TRBJ2-7|NA|TRBD1|TRBV7-8
CASSLEGGADEQYF
TGTGCCAGCAGCTTAGAAGGGGGCGCGGACGAGCAGTACTTC
>TRBJ2-7|NA|TRBD2|TRBV16
CASSLQREGQGEQYF
TGTGCCAGCAGCCTTCAGCGGGAGGGCCAAGGCGAGCAGTACTTC
>TRBJ1-1|few|NA|TRBV29-1
CSVEPESSGVNTEAFF
TGCAGCGTTGAACCCGAGTCGTCCGGGGTGAACACTGAAGCTTTCTTT
>TRBJ2-2|few|TRBD2|TRBV6-1
CASNKGGTGELFF
TGTGCCAGCAATAAGGGAGGGACCGGGGAGCTGTTTTTT
>TRBJ2-5|few|NA|TRBV20-1
CSASGRRDQETQYF
TGCAGTGCTAGCGGGAGAAGGGACCAAGAGACCCAGTACTTC
>TRBJ2-1|NA|NA|TRBV3-1
CASSHFSNEQFF
TGTGCCAGCAGCCACTTTTCAAATGAGCAGTTCTTC
>TRBJ2-4|NA|NA|TRBV12-3/TRBV12-4
CASSLEGAKNIQYF
TGTGCCAGCAGTTTAGAGGGAGCCAAAAACATTCAGTACTTC
>TRBJ2-7|many|NA|TRBV5-1
CASSLAVGVSYEQYF
TGCGCCAGCAGCTTGGCCGTAGGGGTGTCCTACGAGCAGTACTTC
>TRBJ2-1|few|NA|TRBV7-2
CASSPLYNEQFF
TGTGCCAGCAGCCCTTTATACAATGAGCAGTTCTTC
>TRBJ2-1|many|NA|TRBV7-3
CASSLGYNEQFF
TGTGCCAGCAGCTTGGGGTACAATGAGCAGTTCTTC
>TRBJ2-1|NA|NA|TRBV10-3
CAISQGGPYNEQFF
TGTGCCATCAGCCAGGGGGGACCCTACAATGAGCAGTTCTTC
>TRBJ1-3|many|TRBD1|TRBV5-1
CASSLTGDSGNTIYF
TGCGCCAGCAGCCTCACAGGGGACTCTGGAAACACCATATATTTT
>TRBJ2-1|NA|NA|TRBV29-1
CSVEVGWGEQFF
TGCAGCGTTGAAGTTGGCTGGGGTGAGCAGTTCTTC
>TRBJ2-7|many|NA|TRBV7-3
CASSSSAGSSEQYF
TGTGCCAGCAGCTCCTCTGCCGGGAGTAGCGAGCAGTACTTC
>TRBJ1-5|few|NA|TRBV6-2/TRBV6-3
CASSYSPVGPQPQHF
TGTGCCAGCAGTTACTCTCCGGTTGGACCTCAGCCCCAGCATTTT
>TRBJ1-2|many|NA|TRBV20-1
CSASGGLLFGYTF
TGCAGTGCTAGTGGCGGACTGCTCTTTGGCTACACCTTC
>TRBJ2-3|few|TRBD2|TRBV12-3/TRBV12-4
CASSSWTSAFTDTQYF
TGTGCCAGCAGTTCCTGGACTAGCGCATTCACAGATACGCAGTATTTT
>TRBJ2-1|many|NA|TRBV30
CAWSVLGLVDPGKVYNEQFF
TGTGCCTGGAGTGTATTAGGTCTAGTAGACCCAGGCAAAGTGTACAATGAGCAGTTCTTC
>TRBJ2-7|many|NA|TRBV6-2/TRBV6-3
CASRIGEEGYEQYF
TGTGCCAGCAGGATAGGTGAGGAGGGGTACGAGCAGTACTTC
>TRBJ2-7|many|TRBD2|TRBV11-2
CASSLADTVPYEQYF
TGTGCCAGCAGCCTAGCGGACACGGTCCCTTACGAGCAGTACTTC
>TRBJ2-1|NA|TRBD2|TRBV9
CASSVTISGTHNEQFF
TGTGCCAGCAGCGTAACGATTAGCGGGACCCACAATGAGCAGTTCTTC
>TRBJ1-1|few|TRBD1|TRBV6-5
CASRLDRVETEAFF
TGTGCCAGCAGATTGGACAGGGTGGAAACTGAAGCTTTCTTT
>TRBJ2-7|many|TRBD2|TRBV18
CASSPAGTSGSGGSALKAYEQYF
TGTGCCAGCTCGCCCGCCGGGACTAGCGGGAGCGGGGGCTCAGCTCTTAAAGCCTACGAGCAGTACTTC
>TRBJ1-6|NA|NA|TRBV20-1
CSAREGNSPLHF
TGCAGTGCTAGAGAGGGGAATTCACCCCTCCACTTT
>TRBJ1-3|many|TRBD1|TRBV5-6
CASSWTGRLNTIYF
TGTGCCAGCAGCTGGACAGGCCGTCTCAACACCATATATTTT
>TRBJ2-5|NA|NA|TRBV3-1
CASSQDMQPQETQYF
TGTGCCAGCAGCCAAGATATGCAGCCCCAAGAGACCCAGTACTTC
>TRBJ1-2|few|NA|TRBV12-3/TRBV12-4
CASSPQPNYGYTF
TGTGCCAGCAGTCCACAGCCAAACTATGGCTACACCTTC
>TRBJ2-3|NA|TRBD2|TRBV7-9
CASSSHLTSGASTDTQYF
TGTGCCAGCAGCTCTCATCTCACTAGCGGGGCTAGCACAGATACGCAGTATTTT
>TRBJ2-7|NA|NA|TRBV12-3/TRBV12-4
CASSFSYYEQYF
TGTGCCAGCAGTTTTAGCTACTACGAGCAGTACTTC
>TRBJ1-5|few|TRBD1|TRBV20-1
CSAPGTGGPYSNQPQHF
TGCAGTGCCCCCGGGACAGGGGGCCCCTATAGCAATCAGCCCCAGCATTTT
>TRBJ2-3|few|TRBD2|TRBV5-1
CASSSTGTSGTDTQYF
TGCGCCAGCAGCTCGACCGGGACTAGCGGCACAGATACGCAGTATTTT
>TRBJ2-1|NA|TRBD2|TRBV5-1
CGSSPGTRLDEQFF
TGCGGCAGCAGCCCCGGGACTAGGCTCGATGAGCAGTTCTTC
>TRBJ2-1|many|NA|TRBV6-5
CASSYSGDFGSEQFF
TGTGCCAGCAGTTACTCAGGGGATTTCGGGAGTGAGCAGTTCTTC
>TRBJ2-7|few|NA|TRBV28
CASSLRFGAPVSYEQYF
TGTGCCAGCAGTTTAAGGTTTGGGGCGCCCGTCTCCTACGAGCAGTACTTC
>TRBJ1-2|many|NA|TRBV3-1
CASSQNPGTFAGGYTF
TGTGCCAGCAGCCAAAACCCCGGGACATTCGCCGGTGGCTACACCTTC
>TRBJ1-6|many|NA|TRBV28
CASSFAVYNSPLHF
TGTGCCAGCAGTTTCGCGGTCTATAATTCACCCCTCCACTTT
>TRBJ2-7|NA|TRBD1|TRBV12-3/TRBV12-4
CASSFGTGASYEQYF
TGTGCCAGCAGTTTCGGGACAGGGGCCTCCTACGAGCAGTACTTC
>TRBJ2-4|many|TRBD2|TRBV6-2/TRBV6-3
CASSYFSGRSGDKNIQYF
TGTGCCAGCAGTTACTTTAGCGGGAGGTCCGGAGACAAAAACATTCAGTACTTC
>TRBJ2-7|many|NA|TRBV7-9
CASSQAGSSYEQYF
TGTGCCAGCAGCCAGGCAGGGTCCTCCTACGAGCAGTACTTC
>TRBJ2-1|few|TRBD1|TRBV7-9
CASSIDRGLNEQFF
TGTGCCAGCAGCATCGACAGGGGGCTCAATGAGCAGTTCTTC
>TRBJ2-2|NA|TRBD2|TRBV28
CASILSGSLTGELFF
TGTGCCAGCATCCTTAGCGGGAGTCTCACCGGGGAGCTGTTTTTT
>TRBJ2-1|many|TRBD2|TRBV20-1
CSARDPASGRGHNEQFF
TGCAGTGCTAGAGATCCGGCTAGCGGGAGGGGACACAATGAGCAGTTCTTC